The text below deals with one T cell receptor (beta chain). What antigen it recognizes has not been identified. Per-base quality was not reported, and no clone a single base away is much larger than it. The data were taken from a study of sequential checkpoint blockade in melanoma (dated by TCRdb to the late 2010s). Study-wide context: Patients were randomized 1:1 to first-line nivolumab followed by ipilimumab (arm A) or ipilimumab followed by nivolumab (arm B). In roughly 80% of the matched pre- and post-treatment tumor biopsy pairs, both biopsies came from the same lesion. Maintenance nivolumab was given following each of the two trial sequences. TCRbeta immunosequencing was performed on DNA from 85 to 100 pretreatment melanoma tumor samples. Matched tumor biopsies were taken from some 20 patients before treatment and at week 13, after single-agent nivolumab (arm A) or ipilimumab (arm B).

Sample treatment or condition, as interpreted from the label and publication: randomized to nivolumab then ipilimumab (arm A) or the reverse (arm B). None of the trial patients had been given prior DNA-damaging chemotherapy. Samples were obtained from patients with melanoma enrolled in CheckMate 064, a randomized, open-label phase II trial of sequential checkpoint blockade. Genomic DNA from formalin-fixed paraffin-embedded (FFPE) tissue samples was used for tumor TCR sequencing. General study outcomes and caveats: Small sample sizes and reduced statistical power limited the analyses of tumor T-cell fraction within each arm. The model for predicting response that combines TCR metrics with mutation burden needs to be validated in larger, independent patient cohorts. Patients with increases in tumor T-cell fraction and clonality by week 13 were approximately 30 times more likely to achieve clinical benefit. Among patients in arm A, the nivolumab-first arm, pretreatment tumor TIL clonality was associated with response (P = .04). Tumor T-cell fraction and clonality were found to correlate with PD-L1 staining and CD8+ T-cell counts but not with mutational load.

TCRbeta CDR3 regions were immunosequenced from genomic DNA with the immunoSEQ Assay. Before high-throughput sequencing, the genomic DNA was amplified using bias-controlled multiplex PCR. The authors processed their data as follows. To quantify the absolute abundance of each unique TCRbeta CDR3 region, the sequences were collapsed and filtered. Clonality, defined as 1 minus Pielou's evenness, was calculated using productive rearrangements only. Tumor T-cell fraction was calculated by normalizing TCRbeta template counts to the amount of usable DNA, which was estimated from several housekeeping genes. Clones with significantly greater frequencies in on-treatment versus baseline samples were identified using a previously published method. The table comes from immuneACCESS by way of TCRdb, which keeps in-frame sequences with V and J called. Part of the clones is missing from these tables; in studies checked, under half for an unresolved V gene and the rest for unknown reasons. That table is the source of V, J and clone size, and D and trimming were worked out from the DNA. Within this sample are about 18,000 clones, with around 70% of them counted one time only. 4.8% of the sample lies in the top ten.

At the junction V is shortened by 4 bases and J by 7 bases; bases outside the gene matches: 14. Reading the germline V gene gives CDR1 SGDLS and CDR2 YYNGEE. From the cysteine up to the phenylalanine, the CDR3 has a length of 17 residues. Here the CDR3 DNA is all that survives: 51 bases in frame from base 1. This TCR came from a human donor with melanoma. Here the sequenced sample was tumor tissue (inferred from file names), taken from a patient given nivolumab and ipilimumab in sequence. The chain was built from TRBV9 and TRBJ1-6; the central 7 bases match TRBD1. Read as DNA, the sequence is TGTGCCAGCAGCCCCCAGGGGGAGGACTTGTGGAATTCACCCCTCCACTTT. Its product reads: CASSPQGEDLWNSPLHF.